This is a list of T cell receptor beta chains from one sample in a study of blood T cell repertoires in COVID-19. Libraries were prepared by immunoSEQ multiplex PCR; TCRdb keeps only in-frame clonotypes and omits some of them. The sample includes hundreds of thousands of clones, around nine tenths of them seen just once. The specimen was peripheral blood. The receptors derive from a woman aged 30 to 39 with COVID-19, enrolled during active disease. Each CDR3 is given with its conserved first and last residue. D genes are given only for firm matches. Size is omitted from some rows. Given values are once, few, many or a class for expanded clones.

cdr3_aa cdr3_nt d_call v_call clone_size j_call
CASSPGGWEKLFF TGCGCCAGCAGCCCAGGGGGATGGGAAAAACTGTTTTTT TRBD1 TRBV4-1 . TRBJ1-4
CASSLRLGGEQYF TGTGCCAGCAGTTTAAGGTTGGGGGGCGAGCAGTACTTC . TRBV12-3/TRBV12-4 . TRBJ2-7
CASSPGLAGSTDTQYF TGTGCCAGCAGCCCAGGACTAGCGGGGTCCACAGATACGCAGTATTTT TRBD2 TRBV7-9 . TRBJ2-3
CASALRGSSNQPQHF TGTGCTAGTGCCCTCAGGGGGTCTAGCAATCAGCCCCAGCATTTT TRBD1 TRBV12-5 once TRBJ1-5
CASSLWAGAGNTIYF TGCGCCAGCAGCTTGTGGGCAGGGGCTGGAAACACCATATATTTT . TRBV5-1 . TRBJ1-3
CASSLAGMVYNSPLHF TGCGCCAGCAGCTTGGCAGGGATGGTCTATAATTCACCCCTCCACTTT . TRBV5-1 . TRBJ1-6
CASSPDRAYQPQHF TGTGCCAGCAGCCCGGACAGGGCTTATCAGCCCCAGCATTTT TRBD1 TRBV7-9 few TRBJ1-5
CASSEGQSNQPQHF TGTGCCAGCAGTGAGGGACAGAGCAATCAGCCCCAGCATTTT TRBD1 TRBV7-9 . TRBJ1-5
CASSQNLAGGYEQYF TGCGCCAGCAGCCAAAACCTAGCGGGGGGGTACGAGCAGTACTTC TRBD2 TRBV4-1 . TRBJ2-7
CASSWGGRRFNTGELFF TGTGCCAGCAGCTGGGGGGGCAGACGGTTTAACACCGGGGAGCTGTTTTTT . TRBV7-9 . TRBJ2-2
CASSLDNSLYEQYF TGTGCCAGCAGCTTAGACAACAGCCTCTACGAGCAGTACTTC . TRBV11-2 . TRBJ2-7
CASSLVKQGLTNEKLFF TGTGCCAGCAGCTTAGTTAAACAGGGGCTAACTAATGAAAAACTGTTTTTT TRBD1 TRBV11-2 . TRBJ1-4
CASSSPAQGRPEAFF TGTGCCAGCAGCTCACCGGCCCAGGGTAGGCCTGAAGCTTTCTTT . TRBV11-2 . TRBJ1-1
CASTLGGKDYGYTF TGTGCCAGCACCCTTGGGGGGAAAGACTATGGCTACACCTTC . TRBV6-5 . TRBJ1-2
CASPIGYGYTF TGTGCCAGCCCTATCGGCTATGGCTACACCTTC . TRBV2 . TRBJ1-2
CASRPFQGLSEAFF TGTGCCAGTAGACCCTTTCAGGGTTTGAGTGAAGCTTTCTTT . TRBV19 . TRBJ1-1
CASRPSGNHEQYF TGTGCCAGCAGACCCTCAGGGAACCACGAGCAGTACTTC . TRBV27 . TRBJ2-7
CASSLAGSQETQYF TGTGCCAGCTCACTCGCCGGGAGCCAAGAGACCCAGTACTTC . TRBV18 . TRBJ2-5
CASSRNRSKKYF TGTGCCAGCAGCAGAAACCGTAGCAAGAAGTATTTT . TRBV27 . TRBJ2-3
CASSQDHTDTQYF TGTGCCAGCAGCCAAGATCACACAGATACGCAGTATTTT . TRBV3-1/TRBV3-2 few TRBJ2-3
CASTLRAGGINNEQFF TGTGCCAGCACCCTCCGGGCGGGGGGGATCAACAATGAGCAGTTCTTC TRBD2 TRBV3-1/TRBV3-2 . TRBJ2-1
CASSSASGGPGELFF TGTGCCAGCAGCTCGGCTAGCGGGGGTCCCGGGGAGCTGTTTTTT TRBD2 TRBV14 . TRBJ2-2
CASSLAGGFLDTQYF TGTGCCAGCAGTTTAGCGGGGGGGTTTCTGGATACGCAGTATTTT TRBD2 TRBV27 . TRBJ2-3
CASRRTSGEVYEQYF TGTGCCAGCAGAAGGACTAGCGGGGAGGTCTACGAGCAGTACTTC TRBD2 TRBV2 . TRBJ2-7
CASSKSHEQFF TGTGCCAGCTCCAAGAGCCACGAGCAGTTCTTC . TRBV19 . TRBJ2-1